This entry features one T cell receptor beta chain sequence. Its antigen is unknown. Qualities for individual bases were not recorded, and no much larger clone is one base off. The label giving this sample's treatment or condition can be read as: in vitro stimulation with specific CMV peptide epitopes to enrich CMV-specific T cells. TCRdb shows the sequencer as Illumina HiSeq 1500. Starting from the raw public reads, TCRdb applied fastp trimming at Q25, assembled clones with MiXCR and retained in-frame beta chains. One record per CDR3 amino acid sequence lists the most common genes and DNA. The sample table records around 310,000 distinct CDR3 sequences; just under 30% of these occur just once. Together, the top ten hold around 20% of the sample. Taken from the germline V gene, the CDR1 and CDR2 loops are LGHNT and FRNRAP. The CDR3 measures 15 amino acids from cysteine to phenylalanine. CDR3 DNA is the only sequence kept; it has 45 bases, read in frame from the first base. After removal of 3 bases from V and 5 bases from J, the junction retains 3 bases not matched to a gene.

This sample is part of a study of T cell repertoires in cytomegalovirus infection (dated by TCRdb to 2018 to 2020). At the level of the whole study: Peptide stimulations targeted recently identified HLA-C-restricted CMV epitopes, whose presentation resists viral immunomodulation, together with well-studied HLA-B-restricted epitopes. Donor HLA type was relevant to the analysis, because carriage of CMV infection together with the matching HLA type was indicated by public TCR beta signatures. Study-wide findings and limitations: The ex vivo response was dominated by HLA-C-restricted CMV-specific TCR beta clonotypes, which also provided the single most frequent clonotype in two of eight donors. In both this cohort and an independent 352-donor cohort, the cumulative frequency of public TCR beta family members distinguished carriers of CMV infection plus the relevant HLA type.

Specimen: cultured PBMCs, collected from culture after CMV antigen stimulation. This TCR was recovered from a human donor in good health (CMV status not recorded). Some clones in this sample may be carry-over from other donors' samples. The rearrangement combines TRBV12-5 with TRBJ2-2; TRBD2 lines up with 10 middle nucleotides. The DNA reads TGTGCTAGTGGTTTAAGGACTAGCGGAACCGGGGAGCTGTTTTTT. Translation gives CASGLRTSGTGELFF.